A selection of T cell receptor beta chains follows, all from one sample in a study of response to subunit inactivated influenza vaccine. One entry per CDR3 protein, called by TCRdb with MiXCR from the RT-PCR reads. This sample carries about 540,000 distinct CDR3 sequences, roughly 23% of them seen once, and the ten largest clones take 2.8%. These data were also filed under a second study, of T cells expressing NK-cell markers.

The input for sequencing was CD4+ T cells sorted from PBMCs, taken 11 to 12 days after vaccination. The receptors here all came from a man in his fifties or sixties who received an inactivated influenza vaccine. CDR3s include the opening cysteine and the closing phenylalanine or tryptophan. Each record gives: CDR3 protein, CDR3 DNA, clone size, D gene, J gene, V gene. A D gene is named only where the DNA matches it firmly. The size entry is marked missing in some rows and otherwise reads once, few, many or a size class.

CDR3aa: CATSSDRTGDSYEQYF
CDR3nt: TGTGCCACCAGCAGTGACAGGACAGGGGACTCCTACGAGCAGTACTTC
abundance: -
d_gene: TRBD1
j_gene: TRBJ2-7
v_gene: TRBV15

CDR3aa: CSVAQGSQPQHF
CDR3nt: TGCAGCGTTGCCCAGGGAAGCCAGCCCCAGCATTTT
abundance: few
d_gene: -
j_gene: TRBJ1-5
v_gene: TRBV29-1

CDR3aa: CSASGVVGETQYF
CDR3nt: TGCAGTGCCTCGGGGGTGGTAGGAGAGACCCAGTACTTC
abundance: -
d_gene: -
j_gene: TRBJ2-5
v_gene: TRBV20-1

CDR3aa: CSVGVGVNTEAFF
CDR3nt: TGCAGCGTTGGTGTAGGGGTGAACACTGAAGCTTTCTTT
abundance: few
d_gene: -
j_gene: TRBJ1-1
v_gene: TRBV29-1

CDR3aa: CASSTRLGLAGDNEQFF
CDR3nt: TGTGCCAGCAGCACACGCTTGGGACTAGCGGGAGACAATGAGCAGTTCTTC
abundance: many
d_gene: TRBD2
j_gene: TRBJ2-1
v_gene: TRBV6-2/TRBV6-3

CDR3aa: CASSLQTGATSPLHF
CDR3nt: TGTGCCAGCAGCCTCCAAACAGGGGCCACTTCACCCCTCCACTTT
abundance: many
d_gene: TRBD1
j_gene: TRBJ1-6
v_gene: TRBV5-4

CDR3aa: CASSFGSLNTEAFF
CDR3nt: TGTGCCAGCAGCTTTGGCAGCCTTAACACTGAAGCTTTCTTT
abundance: few
d_gene: -
j_gene: TRBJ1-1
v_gene: TRBV11-2

CDR3aa: CASSLTGAGSNEQFF
CDR3nt: TGCGCCAGCAGCCTGACAGGGGCCGGATCCAATGAGCAGTTCTTC
abundance: once
d_gene: TRBD1
j_gene: TRBJ2-1
v_gene: TRBV4-1

CDR3aa: CASSLQHGSANTGELFF
CDR3nt: TGTGCCAGCAGCCTACAACACGGCTCGGCTAACACCGGGGAGCTGTTTTTT
abundance: -
d_gene: -
j_gene: TRBJ2-2
v_gene: TRBV3-1

CDR3aa: CASSRQGWNEQFF
CDR3nt: TGTGCCAGCAGCAGACAGGGGTGGAATGAGCAGTTCTTC
abundance: few
d_gene: TRBD1
j_gene: TRBJ2-1
v_gene: TRBV6-2/TRBV6-3

CDR3aa: CASSSLPGLADTYNEQFF
CDR3nt: TGTGCCAGCAGCTCTTTACCGGGGCTAGCGGATACCTACAATGAGCAGTTCTTC
abundance: once
d_gene: TRBD2
j_gene: TRBJ2-1
v_gene: TRBV11-1

CDR3aa: CASSLGAPSINTQYF
CDR3nt: TGTGCCAGCAGCTTGGGGGCACCGTCGATAAATACGCAGTATTTT
abundance: few
d_gene: -
j_gene: TRBJ2-3
v_gene: TRBV5-4

CDR3aa: CASSWGEGGKNIQYF
CDR3nt: TGTGCCAGCAGTTGGGGGGAGGGCGGCAAAAACATTCAGTACTTC
abundance: -
d_gene: TRBD2
j_gene: TRBJ2-4
v_gene: TRBV28

CDR3aa: CASSSGTAYSYNEQFF
CDR3nt: TGTGCCAGCAGCTCAGGGACAGCCTACTCCTACAATGAGCAGTTCTTC
abundance: -
d_gene: TRBD1
j_gene: TRBJ2-1
v_gene: TRBV5-4

CDR3aa: CASSSPASHQPQHF
CDR3nt: TGTGCCAGCAGTTCACCGGCCTCACATCAGCCCCAGCATTTT
abundance: -
d_gene: -
j_gene: TRBJ1-5
v_gene: TRBV28

CDR3aa: CASSFWPDRSETQYF
CDR3nt: TGTGCCAGCAGCTTCTGGCCGGACAGGAGTGAGACCCAGTACTTC
abundance: few
d_gene: TRBD1
j_gene: TRBJ2-5
v_gene: TRBV5-5

CDR3aa: CASSVRPGQGASTDTQYF
CDR3nt: TGTGCCAGCAGCGTAAGACCGGGACAGGGGGCCAGCACAGATACGCAGTATTTT
abundance: few
d_gene: TRBD1
j_gene: TRBJ2-3
v_gene: TRBV9

CDR3aa: CASTRRSGGYGYTF
CDR3nt: TGTGCCAGCACCAGGCGGAGTGGTGGCTATGGCTACACCTTC
abundance: -
d_gene: -
j_gene: TRBJ1-2
v_gene: TRBV12-3/TRBV12-4

CDR3aa: CASSREGGSNQPQHF
CDR3nt: TGTGCCAGCAGTCGTGAGGGGGGAAGCAATCAGCCCCAGCATTTT
abundance: few
d_gene: -
j_gene: TRBJ1-5
v_gene: TRBV6-1

CDR3aa: CAIRGLAGGYNEQFF
CDR3nt: TGTGCCATCAGGGGACTAGCGGGGGGTTACAATGAGCAGTTCTTC
abundance: few
d_gene: TRBD2
j_gene: TRBJ2-1
v_gene: TRBV10-3

CDR3aa: CASSLGWIYSGANVLTF
CDR3nt: TGCGCCAGCAGCTTGGGCTGGATCTACTCTGGGGCCAACGTCCTGACTTTC
abundance: -
d_gene: -
j_gene: TRBJ2-6
v_gene: TRBV5-1

CDR3aa: CASSPTPPPNTGELFF
CDR3nt: TGTGCCAGCAGTCCAACCCCGCCCCCGAACACCGGGGAGCTGTTTTTT
abundance: -
d_gene: -
j_gene: TRBJ2-2
v_gene: TRBV2

CDR3aa: CASSQVGTAGYTF
CDR3nt: TGCGCCAGCAGCCAAGTGGGGACAGCCGGCTACACCTTC
abundance: -
d_gene: TRBD1
j_gene: TRBJ1-2
v_gene: TRBV4-1

CDR3aa: CASSPLLAGDGEQYF
CDR3nt: TGTGCCAGCAGCCCCCTTTTAGCGGGAGATGGTGAGCAGTACTTC
abundance: many
d_gene: TRBD2
j_gene: TRBJ2-7
v_gene: TRBV9

CDR3aa: CASSLGPSSGNTIYF
CDR3nt: TGTGCCAGCAGCCTCGGACCGTCCTCTGGAAACACCATATATTTT
abundance: -
d_gene: -
j_gene: TRBJ1-3
v_gene: TRBV3-1

CDR3aa: CAISESAGGTTDTQYF
CDR3nt: TGTGCCATCAGTGAGTCGGCGGGAGGGACCACAGATACGCAGTATTTT
abundance: -
d_gene: TRBD2
j_gene: TRBJ2-3
v_gene: TRBV10-3

CDR3aa: CASSLASTSGYQETQYF
CDR3nt: TGTGCCAGCAGCTTAGCGTCGACTAGCGGCTACCAAGAGACCCAGTACTTC
abundance: -
d_gene: TRBD2
j_gene: TRBJ2-5
v_gene: TRBV7-6

CDR3aa: CATSLEQGGNQPQHF
CDR3nt: TGTGCCACCAGCCTGGAGCAGGGGGGCAATCAGCCCCAGCATTTT
abundance: -
d_gene: TRBD1
j_gene: TRBJ1-5
v_gene: TRBV15

CDR3aa: CASSPYSGGATTDTQYF
CDR3nt: TGTGCCAGCAGTCCCTATAGCGGGGGGGCCACCACAGATACGCAGTATTTT
abundance: -
d_gene: TRBD2
j_gene: TRBJ2-3
v_gene: TRBV12-3/TRBV12-4

CDR3aa: CASSYPSGPQYF
CDR3nt: TGTGCCAGCAGTTACCCTAGCGGACCGCAGTATTTT
abundance: -
d_gene: TRBD2
j_gene: TRBJ2-3
v_gene: TRBV6-2/TRBV6-3

CDR3aa: CASSTTSGGELFF
CDR3nt: TGTGCCAGCAGTACGACTAGCGGGGGGGAGCTGTTTTTT
abundance: few
d_gene: TRBD2
j_gene: TRBJ2-2
v_gene: TRBV12-3/TRBV12-4

CDR3aa: CSARDIADTQYF
CDR3nt: TGCAGTGCTAGAGATATCGCAGATACGCAGTATTTT
abundance: -
d_gene: -
j_gene: TRBJ2-3
v_gene: TRBV20-1

CDR3aa: CASSLATRVGANVLTF
CDR3nt: TGCGCCAGCAGCTTGGCCACGCGGGTCGGGGCCAACGTCCTGACTTTC
abundance: -
d_gene: -
j_gene: TRBJ2-6
v_gene: TRBV5-1

CDR3aa: CASTQLSYNSPLHF
CDR3nt: TGTGCCAGCACCCAGCTCTCCTATAATTCACCCCTCCACTTT
abundance: many
d_gene: -
j_gene: TRBJ1-6
v_gene: TRBV6-1

CDR3aa: CASSQGRFTDTQYF
CDR3nt: TGCGCCAGCAGCCAAGGGAGGTTCACAGATACGCAGTATTTT
abundance: few
d_gene: -
j_gene: TRBJ2-3
v_gene: TRBV4-1

CDR3aa: CATSPGHSPLHF
CDR3nt: TGTGCCACCAGCCCGGGACATTCACCCCTCCACTTT
abundance: few
d_gene: -
j_gene: TRBJ1-6
v_gene: TRBV15

CDR3aa: CASSQAPGGGNTEAFF
CDR3nt: TGTGCCAGCAGCCAAGCCCCGGGGGGGGGGAACACTGAAGCTTTCTTT
abundance: -
d_gene: -
j_gene: TRBJ1-1
v_gene: TRBV4-2

CDR3aa: CASSLRLAPAEQFF
CDR3nt: TGTGCCAGCAGTCTAAGACTAGCGCCGGCTGAGCAGTTCTTC
abundance: few
d_gene: TRBD2
j_gene: TRBJ2-1
v_gene: TRBV12-3/TRBV12-4

CDR3aa: CASSEGRSTDTQYF
CDR3nt: TGTGCCAGCAGTGAGGGCAGGAGCACAGATACGCAGTATTTT
abundance: -
d_gene: -
j_gene: TRBJ2-3
v_gene: TRBV6-1

CDR3aa: CASSLASGGWETQYF
CDR3nt: TGTGCCAGCAGCTTAGCGTCAGGGGGCTGGGAGACCCAGTACTTC
abundance: -
d_gene: TRBD1
j_gene: TRBJ2-5
v_gene: TRBV11-2

CDR3aa: CASSLTQAYEQYF
CDR3nt: TGTGCCAGCAGCCTGACCCAGGCCTACGAGCAGTACTTC
abundance: few
d_gene: -
j_gene: TRBJ2-7
v_gene: TRBV12-3/TRBV12-4

CDR3aa: CASSWGDTYTGELFF
CDR3nt: TGTGCCAGCAGCTGGGGAGACACTTACACCGGGGAGCTGTTTTTT
abundance: many
d_gene: -
j_gene: TRBJ2-2
v_gene: TRBV7-2

CDR3aa: CASSLVFSTHSYEQYF
CDR3nt: TGTGCCAGCAGCTTAGTCTTTTCCACCCACTCCTACGAGCAGTACTTC
abundance: -
d_gene: -
j_gene: TRBJ2-7
v_gene: TRBV7-2

CDR3aa: CAISESAGGPSYEQYF
CDR3nt: TGTGCCATCAGTGAGTCGGCGGGGGGGCCGTCCTACGAGCAGTACTTC
abundance: -
d_gene: TRBD2
j_gene: TRBJ2-7
v_gene: TRBV10-3

CDR3aa: CASDRDKSGYTF
CDR3nt: TGTGCCAGCGACCGGGACAAATCTGGCTACACCTTC
abundance: -
d_gene: -
j_gene: TRBJ1-2
v_gene: TRBV7-2

CDR3aa: CASSRELAGGWSSYNEQFF
CDR3nt: TGCGCCAGCAGCAGGGAACTAGCGGGAGGGTGGAGCTCCTACAATGAGCAGTTCTTC
abundance: -
d_gene: TRBD2
j_gene: TRBJ2-1
v_gene: TRBV5-1

CDR3aa: CASSESSNEQFF
CDR3nt: TGTGCCTCTTCTGAGAGTTCCAATGAGCAGTTCTTC
abundance: -
d_gene: -
j_gene: TRBJ2-1
v_gene: TRBV28

CDR3aa: CASSYAWSGKYEQYF
CDR3nt: TGTGCCAGCAGTTACGCTTGGAGCGGGAAGTACGAGCAGTACTTC
abundance: -
d_gene: TRBD2
j_gene: TRBJ2-7
v_gene: TRBV6-2/TRBV6-3

CDR3aa: CASSSLLDRGRVNEQFF
CDR3nt: TGCGCCAGCAGCTCCCTACTGGACAGGGGGCGAGTTAATGAGCAGTTCTTC
abundance: few
d_gene: TRBD1
j_gene: TRBJ2-1
v_gene: TRBV5-1

CDR3aa: CASSQRTGLKYGYTF
CDR3nt: TGTGCCAGCAGTCAAAGAACAGGGTTAAAGTATGGCTACACCTTC
abundance: -
d_gene: -
j_gene: TRBJ1-2
v_gene: TRBV2

CDR3aa: CASVRGANEQFF
CDR3nt: TGTGCCAGCGTAAGGGGTGCCAATGAGCAGTTCTTC
abundance: -
d_gene: -
j_gene: TRBJ2-1
v_gene: TRBV7-9